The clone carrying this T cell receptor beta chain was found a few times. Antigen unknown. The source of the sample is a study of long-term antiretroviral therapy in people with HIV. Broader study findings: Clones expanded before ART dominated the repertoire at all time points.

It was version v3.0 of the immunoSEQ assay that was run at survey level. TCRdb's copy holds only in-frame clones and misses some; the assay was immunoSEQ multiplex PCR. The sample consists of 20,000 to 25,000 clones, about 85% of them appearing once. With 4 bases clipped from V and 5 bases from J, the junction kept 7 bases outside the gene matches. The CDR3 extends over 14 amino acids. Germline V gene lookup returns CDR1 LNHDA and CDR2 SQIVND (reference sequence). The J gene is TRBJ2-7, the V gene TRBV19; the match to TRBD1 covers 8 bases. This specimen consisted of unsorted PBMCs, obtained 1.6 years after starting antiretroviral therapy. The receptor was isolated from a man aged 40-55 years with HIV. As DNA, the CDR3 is TGTGCCAGTAGTACGGACAGGGATTTGAACGAGCAGTACTTC. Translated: CASSTDRDLNEQYF. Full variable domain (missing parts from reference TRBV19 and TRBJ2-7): DGGITQSPKYLFRKEGQNVTLSCEQNLNHDAMYWYRQDPGQGLRLIYYSQIVNDFQKGDIAEGYSVSREKKESFPLTVTSAQKNPTAFYLCASSTDRDLNEQYFGPGTRLTVT.